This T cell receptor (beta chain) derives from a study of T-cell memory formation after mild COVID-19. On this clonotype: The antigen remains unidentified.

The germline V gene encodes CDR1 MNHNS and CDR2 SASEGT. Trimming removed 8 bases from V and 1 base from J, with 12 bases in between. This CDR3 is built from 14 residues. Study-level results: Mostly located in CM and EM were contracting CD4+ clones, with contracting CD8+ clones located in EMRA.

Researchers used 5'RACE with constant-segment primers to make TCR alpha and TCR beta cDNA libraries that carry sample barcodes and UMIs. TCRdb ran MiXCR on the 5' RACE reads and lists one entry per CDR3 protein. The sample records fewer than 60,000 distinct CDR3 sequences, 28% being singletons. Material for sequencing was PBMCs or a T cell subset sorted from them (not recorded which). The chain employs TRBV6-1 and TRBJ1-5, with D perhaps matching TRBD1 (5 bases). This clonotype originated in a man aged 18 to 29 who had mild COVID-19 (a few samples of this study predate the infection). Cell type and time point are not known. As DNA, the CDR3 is TGTGCCAGCGCTCAACGGGACAGCAATCAGCCCCAGCATTTT. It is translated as CASAQRDSNQPQHF.